This TCR beta chain originates from a study of blood T cell repertoires in COVID-19. Study context: COVID-19 samples from acute and convalescent phases originated in the United States, Italy and Spain.

In the study's own analysis: Estimated nucleated cell counts came from reference gene primer amplification. TCRdb's copy holds only in-frame clones and misses some; the assay was immunoSEQ multiplex PCR. D and trimming come from the DNA, and the V and J calls and clone size come from that table. The table lists 380,000 or so clones, around 87% of them singletons, with over 0.9% in the top ten. This study enrolled people aged about 18 to 90 from about two dozen US geographic areas. This TCR was sampled from a woman between 25 and 40 years old with acute COVID-19. The sample comprised PBMCs or T cells enriched from blood (not recorded which).

CDR3 sequence reads: CASSADEPGTNEQFF. In nucleotides, the CDR3 is TGTGCCAGCAGCGCAGATGAGCCAGGTACCAATGAGCAGTTCTTC. The rearrangement joins TRBV9 to TRBJ2-1; D remains unclear. The ends were cut back, 3 bases at V and 6 bases at J, with 16 bases in the middle. Germline V CDR1 and CDR2: SGDLS, YYNGEE. The length of the CDR3 is 15 residues.